This T cell receptor beta chain was captured in a study of T cell responses to AZD1222 COVID-19 vaccine. Assay used: immunoSEQ multiplex PCR; TCRdb lists only in-frame clones, some missing. The data hold some 120,000 clones, with 85% to 95% observed a single time. The germline gives CDR1 MNHEY, CDR2 SMNVEV (reference sequence). V lost 6 bases, J lost 8 bases, and 22 bases lay in between. The CDR3 runs to 15 residues. Points on this clone: Its matching antigen is unknown.

Study conclusions and caveats: Increases in Spike-specific TCR breadth and depth were seen after two AZD1222 doses.

Source: peripheral blood, taken on day 0 of AZD1222 vaccination. The chain combines TRBV27 with TRBJ1-2, with D perhaps matching TRBD1 (5 bases). The receptor comes from an adult in good health. In nucleotides, the CDR3 is TGTGCCAGCAGGGTAAGGGCTACAGGTTTGGGAGGCTACACCTTC. This gives the protein CASRVRATGLGGYTF.